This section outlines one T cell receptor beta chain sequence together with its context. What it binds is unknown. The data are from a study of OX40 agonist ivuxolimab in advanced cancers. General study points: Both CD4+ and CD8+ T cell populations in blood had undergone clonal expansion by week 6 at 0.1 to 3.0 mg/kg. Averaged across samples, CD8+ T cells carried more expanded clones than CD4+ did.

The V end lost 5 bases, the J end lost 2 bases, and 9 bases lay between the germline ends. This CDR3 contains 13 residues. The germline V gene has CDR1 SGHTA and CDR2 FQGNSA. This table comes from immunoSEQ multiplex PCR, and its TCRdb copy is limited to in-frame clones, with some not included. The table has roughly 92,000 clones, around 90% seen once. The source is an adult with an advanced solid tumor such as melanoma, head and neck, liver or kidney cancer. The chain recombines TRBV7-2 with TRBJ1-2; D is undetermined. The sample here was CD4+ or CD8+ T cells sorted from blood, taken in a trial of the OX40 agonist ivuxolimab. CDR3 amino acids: CASSPARNYGYTF. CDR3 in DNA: TGTGCCAGCAGCCCGGCTCGGAACTATGGCTACACCTTC.